This entry concerns a single TCR beta chain. The target antigen is unknown. The donors belonged to the roughly 110-subject validation cohort, separate from the roughly 710-subject first cohort. This specimen belongs to a study of cytomegalovirus exposure and HLA in healthy donors. The study's findings and limits: Many donors carried some public TCRs, although rarity characterized most TCR sequences. Around 160 TCR beta chains were listed as cytomegalovirus-associated. Confirmation in vitro established that a few CMV-associated chains were specific for CMV antigens.

Assay used: immunoSEQ multiplex PCR; TCRdb lists only in-frame clones, some missing. The sample holds a few hundred thousand clones, just over 85% seen once. Sequencing used PBMCs. This clonotype was obtained from a woman aged 18-29 years in good health and CMV-seronegative.

This CDR3 is CASSRLQRGDVGELFF. CDR3 sequence (DNA): TGTGCCAGCAGCCGATTACAGCGGGGGGATGTCGGGGAGCTGTTTTTT. V and J are TRBV7-6 and TRBJ2-2, with TRBD2 matching over 9 bases. Germline trimming cut 5 bases from V and 7 bases from J; bases unmatched to any gene: 11. The CDR3 sequence is 16 residues long. CDR1 is SGHVS and CDR2 is FNYEAQ in the germline V gene.